The rows below give T cell receptor beta chains drawn from one sample of a study of T cell responses to AZD1222 COVID-19 vaccine. Produced via immunoSEQ multiplex PCR; TCRdb's table is partial and in-frame only. The data contain roughly 140,000 clones, around 90% of them singletons. The sample was peripheral blood, taken 28 days after the second AZD1222 dose. The receptors were sampled from an adult who received the AZD1222 COVID-19 vaccine. The CDR3 runs from the conserved cysteine through the conserved F or W. D genes are given only for firm matches. Part of the rows lack a size; the others show once, few, many or a class for expanded clones.

CDR3 protein: CASSWEAERGEQYF
CDR3 DNA: TGCGCCAGCAGCTGGGAGGCAGAGAGGGGCGAGCAGTACTTC
clone size: NA
J gene: TRBJ2-7
D gene: NA
V gene: TRBV5-1

CDR3 protein: CASSPNRVRGTEAFF
CDR3 DNA: TGTGCCAGCAGCCCGAACCGGGTTCGGGGGACTGAAGCTTTCTTT
clone size: NA
J gene: TRBJ1-1
D gene: NA
V gene: TRBV6-6

CDR3 protein: CASSFGTSGMETQYF
CDR3 DNA: TGTGCCAGCAGCTTTGGGACTAGCGGGATGGAGACCCAGTACTTC
clone size: NA
J gene: TRBJ2-5
D gene: TRBD2
V gene: TRBV5-4

CDR3 protein: CASSLEKASYEQYF
CDR3 DNA: TGCGCCAGCAGCTTAGAGAAGGCCTCCTACGAGCAGTACTTC
clone size: few
J gene: TRBJ2-7
D gene: NA
V gene: TRBV4-1

CDR3 protein: CASSRDRGLQPQHF
CDR3 DNA: TGTGCCAGTAGTCGAGACAGGGGGCTGCAGCCCCAGCATTTT
clone size: NA
J gene: TRBJ1-5
D gene: TRBD1
V gene: TRBV19

CDR3 protein: CASSVGGSNQETQYF
CDR3 DNA: TGTGCCAGCAGCGTTGGCGGGAGCAATCAAGAGACCCAGTACTTC
clone size: NA
J gene: TRBJ2-5
D gene: TRBD2
V gene: TRBV9

CDR3 protein: CASGTDEKLFF
CDR3 DNA: TGTGCTAGCGGGACAGATGAAAAACTGTTTTTT
clone size: NA
J gene: TRBJ1-4
D gene: TRBD1
V gene: TRBV12-5

CDR3 protein: CASSIRDGGTEAFF
CDR3 DNA: TGTGCCAGTAGTATCCGGGACGGTGGGACTGAAGCTTTCTTT
clone size: NA
J gene: TRBJ1-1
D gene: NA
V gene: TRBV19

CDR3 protein: CATSGGGSHNEQFF
CDR3 DNA: TGTGCCACCAGCGGAGGCGGGAGCCACAATGAGCAGTTCTTC
clone size: NA
J gene: TRBJ2-1
D gene: TRBD2
V gene: TRBV15

CDR3 protein: CASSLATSPGTGELFF
CDR3 DNA: TGTGCCAGCAGTTTAGCCACGAGTCCCGGGACCGGGGAGCTGTTTTTT
clone size: NA
J gene: TRBJ2-2
D gene: NA
V gene: TRBV27

CDR3 protein: CASSLWQDHEKLFF
CDR3 DNA: TGTGCCAGCAGCTTATGGCAGGACCATGAAAAACTGTTTTTT
clone size: NA
J gene: TRBJ1-4
D gene: NA
V gene: TRBV7-9

CDR3 protein: CASSYNPGGTEFF
CDR3 DNA: TGTGCCAGCAGCTACAATCCCGGGGGGACGGAGTTCTTC
clone size: NA
J gene: TRBJ2-1
D gene: TRBD2
V gene: TRBV7-6

CDR3 protein: CSAEPGMDYGYTF
CDR3 DNA: TGCAGCGCTGAACCGGGGATGGACTATGGCTACACCTTC
clone size: NA
J gene: TRBJ1-2
D gene: NA
V gene: TRBV29-1

CDR3 protein: CASSQGTRTDTQYF
CDR3 DNA: TGTGCCAGCAGCCAAGGGACCCGCACAGATACGCAGTATTTT
clone size: NA
J gene: TRBJ2-3
D gene: NA
V gene: TRBV4-2

CDR3 protein: CASRIGTAYTDTQYF
CDR3 DNA: TGTGCCAGCAGAATCGGGACGGCTTACACAGATACGCAGTATTTT
clone size: NA
J gene: TRBJ2-3
D gene: NA
V gene: TRBV27

CDR3 protein: CASRVFSSMNTEAFF
CDR3 DNA: TGTGCCAGCAGAGTTTTTAGCAGCATGAACACTGAAGCTTTCTTT
clone size: NA
J gene: TRBJ1-1
D gene: NA
V gene: TRBV6-5

CDR3 protein: CASSFSWDTEAFF
CDR3 DNA: TGTGCCAGCAGTTTTTCTTGGGACACTGAAGCTTTCTTT
clone size: NA
J gene: TRBJ1-1
D gene: NA
V gene: TRBV27

CDR3 protein: CASSQGLAGKGEQFF
CDR3 DNA: TGTGCCAGCAGCCAAGGGCTAGCGGGAAAGGGCGAGCAGTTCTTC
clone size: few
J gene: TRBJ2-1
D gene: TRBD2
V gene: TRBV14

CDR3 protein: CASSATGNYGYTF
CDR3 DNA: TGTGCCAGCAGTGCAACAGGGAACTATGGCTACACCTTC
clone size: NA
J gene: TRBJ1-2
D gene: NA
V gene: TRBV2

CDR3 protein: CASSYSDRGYTF
CDR3 DNA: TGTGCCAGCAGTTACTCGGACCGAGGCTACACCTTC
clone size: NA
J gene: TRBJ1-2
D gene: NA
V gene: TRBV6-2/TRBV6-3

CDR3 protein: CASSKPGGLGNEQFF
CDR3 DNA: TGTGCCAGCTCCAAGCCGGGGGGTTTGGGCAATGAGCAGTTCTTC
clone size: NA
J gene: TRBJ2-1
D gene: TRBD2
V gene: TRBV6-5

CDR3 protein: CASSQDGARREFEQFF
CDR3 DNA: TGTGCCAGCAGCCAAGATGGGGCTAGACGAGAGTTTGAGCAGTTCTTC
clone size: NA
J gene: TRBJ2-1
D gene: NA
V gene: TRBV3-1/TRBV3-2

CDR3 protein: CASFESGGKREWTEAFF
CDR3 DNA: TGCGCCAGCTTCGAGTCAGGGGGCAAACGGGAGTGGACTGAAGCTTTCTTT
clone size: NA
J gene: TRBJ1-1
D gene: TRBD1
V gene: TRBV5-1

CDR3 protein: CIGSSSYNEQFF
CDR3 DNA: TGTATTGGGTCGAGCTCCTACAATGAGCAGTTCTTC
clone size: NA
J gene: TRBJ2-1
D gene: NA
V gene: TRBV2

CDR3 protein: CASSYSAGASNQPQHF
CDR3 DNA: TGTGCCAGCAGTTACTCTGCCGGGGCCAGCAATCAGCCCCAGCATTTT
clone size: NA
J gene: TRBJ1-5
D gene: NA
V gene: TRBV6-5

CDR3 protein: CASSQDTLVQGYEAFF
CDR3 DNA: TGCGCCAGCAGCCAAGATACCCTGGTTCAGGGGTATGAAGCTTTCTTT
clone size: NA
J gene: TRBJ1-1
D gene: NA
V gene: TRBV4-1

CDR3 protein: CATSDTGTGFRGYTF
CDR3 DNA: TGTGCCACCAGTGACACCGGGACAGGGTTCCGGGGCTACACCTTC
clone size: NA
J gene: TRBJ1-2
D gene: TRBD1
V gene: TRBV24-1

CDR3 protein: CASSLRQMNTEAFF
CDR3 DNA: TGCGCCAGCAGCTTGCGACAGATGAACACTGAAGCTTTCTTT
clone size: NA
J gene: TRBJ1-1
D gene: NA
V gene: TRBV5-1

CDR3 protein: CASSWAAEGTDTQYF
CDR3 DNA: TGTGCCAGCAGCTGGGCCGCCGAGGGCACAGATACGCAGTATTTT
clone size: NA
J gene: TRBJ2-3
D gene: NA
V gene: TRBV5-4

CDR3 protein: CASSSGLAGVEQETQYF
CDR3 DNA: TGTGCCAGCAGCTCGGGACTAGCGGGAGTGGAGCAAGAGACCCAGTACTTC
clone size: NA
J gene: TRBJ2-5
D gene: TRBD2
V gene: TRBV11-2

CDR3 protein: CASSEAGTSSGYTF
CDR3 DNA: TGTGCCAGCAGTGAAGCCGGGACATCGAGCGGCTACACCTTC
clone size: NA
J gene: TRBJ1-2
D gene: NA
V gene: TRBV6-1

CDR3 protein: CASSSRDRNNYGYTF
CDR3 DNA: TGTGCCAGTAGTTCCCGGGACAGGAATAACTATGGCTACACCTTC
clone size: NA
J gene: TRBJ1-2
D gene: TRBD1
V gene: TRBV19

CDR3 protein: CASSPGAGEYNEQFF
CDR3 DNA: TGTGCCAGCTCACCAGGAGCGGGAGAGTACAATGAGCAGTTCTTC
clone size: NA
J gene: TRBJ2-1
D gene: TRBD2
V gene: TRBV18

CDR3 protein: CASSITGEAWAAGELFF
CDR3 DNA: TGTGCCAGTAGTATTACGGGAGAAGCGTGGGCAGCCGGGGAGCTGTTTTTT
clone size: NA
J gene: TRBJ2-2
D gene: NA
V gene: TRBV19

CDR3 protein: CASSQGGLAGLDEQFF
CDR3 DNA: TGCGCCAGCAGCCAAGGGGGACTAGCGGGACTCGATGAGCAGTTCTTC
clone size: NA
J gene: TRBJ2-1
D gene: TRBD2
V gene: TRBV4-1

CDR3 protein: CASRPSERQGASNSPLHF
CDR3 DNA: TGTGCCAGCAGGCCTTCCGAGAGACAGGGGGCTTCGAATTCACCCCTCCACTTT
clone size: NA
J gene: TRBJ1-6
D gene: TRBD1
V gene: TRBV27

CDR3 protein: CASRKGASREKLFF
CDR3 DNA: TGTGCCAGCAGGAAGGGGGCGAGTCGAGAAAAACTGTTTTTT
clone size: NA
J gene: TRBJ1-4
D gene: TRBD1
V gene: TRBV27

CDR3 protein: CASSQDSQREGGELFF
CDR3 DNA: TGTGCCAGCAGCCAAGATTCCCAGCGGGAGGGCGGGGAGCTGTTTTTT
clone size: NA
J gene: TRBJ2-2
D gene: TRBD2
V gene: TRBV4-2

CDR3 protein: CASSLDRGGYGYTF
CDR3 DNA: TGTGCCAGCAGCTTAGACAGGGGCGGCTATGGCTACACCTTC
clone size: NA
J gene: TRBJ1-2
D gene: TRBD1
V gene: TRBV7-9

CDR3 protein: CASRGRTEAFF
CDR3 DNA: TGTGCCAGCAGGGGGAGGACTGAAGCTTTCTTT
clone size: once
J gene: TRBJ1-1
D gene: NA
V gene: TRBV12-3/TRBV12-4

CDR3 protein: CSASTGHEQFF
CDR3 DNA: TGCAGTGCTAGTACTGGGCATGAGCAGTTCTTC
clone size: once
J gene: TRBJ2-1
D gene: NA
V gene: TRBV20-1

CDR3 protein: CSVSDRVAGNTIYF
CDR3 DNA: TGCAGCGTCTCCGACAGGGTTGCTGGAAACACCATATATTTT
clone size: NA
J gene: TRBJ1-3
D gene: TRBD1
V gene: TRBV29-1

CDR3 protein: CASSLDPSVSYNEQFF
CDR3 DNA: TGTGCCAGCAGCTTAGATCCTAGCGTTTCCTACAATGAGCAGTTCTTC
clone size: NA
J gene: TRBJ2-1
D gene: NA
V gene: TRBV7-2

CDR3 protein: CASSERPPGEQFF
CDR3 DNA: TGTGCCAGCAGTGAACGACCTCCAGGGGAGCAGTTCTTC
clone size: NA
J gene: TRBJ2-1
D gene: NA
V gene: TRBV6-1

CDR3 protein: CASSPVLHGYTF
CDR3 DNA: TGTGCCAGCAGTCCGGTCCTCCACGGCTACACCTTC
clone size: NA
J gene: TRBJ1-2
D gene: NA
V gene: TRBV6-2/TRBV6-3

CDR3 protein: CASRPTGSSGNTIYF
CDR3 DNA: TGCGCCAGCAGGCCTACAGGGAGTTCTGGAAACACCATATATTTT
clone size: NA
J gene: TRBJ1-3
D gene: NA
V gene: TRBV5-1

CDR3 protein: CASSVGDYGYTF
CDR3 DNA: TGCGCCAGCAGCGTAGGGGACTATGGCTACACCTTC
clone size: NA
J gene: TRBJ1-2
D gene: NA
V gene: TRBV10-2

CDR3 protein: CASSPRVPPLNSGANVLTF
CDR3 DNA: TGTGCCAGCAGCCCCCGAGTCCCCCCCTTGAACTCTGGGGCCAACGTCCTGACTTTC
clone size: NA
J gene: TRBJ2-6
D gene: NA
V gene: TRBV7-9

CDR3 protein: CASSHLEAGLRNEQFF
CDR3 DNA: TGCGCCAGCAGCCACTTGGAAGCGGGACTGAGGAATGAGCAGTTCTTC
clone size: NA
J gene: TRBJ2-1
D gene: TRBD2
V gene: TRBV10-1

CDR3 protein: CASSESSLGGEQYF
CDR3 DNA: TGTGCCAGCAGTGAATCCTCTTTGGGGGGGGAGCAGTACTTC
clone size: NA
J gene: TRBJ2-7
D gene: TRBD2
V gene: TRBV6-1

CDR3 protein: CASSMTSGRAYEQFF
CDR3 DNA: TGTGCCAGTAGCATGACTAGCGGGAGGGCTTATGAGCAGTTCTTC
clone size: once
J gene: TRBJ2-1
D gene: TRBD2
V gene: TRBV19

CDR3 protein: CAWRGLNTEAFF
CDR3 DNA: TGTGCCTGGAGGGGTCTGAACACTGAAGCTTTCTTT
clone size: NA
J gene: TRBJ1-1
D gene: NA
V gene: TRBV30

CDR3 protein: CASGSGGTISDEQFF
CDR3 DNA: TGTGCTAGTGGTTCGGGGGGGACAATATCTGATGAGCAGTTCTTC
clone size: NA
J gene: TRBJ2-1
D gene: TRBD2
V gene: TRBV12-5

CDR3 protein: CASSFRSPNEQYF
CDR3 DNA: TGTGCCAGCAGTTTTCGATCTCCTAACGAGCAGTACTTC
clone size: NA
J gene: TRBJ2-7
D gene: NA
V gene: TRBV27

CDR3 protein: CASSVEGTNYGYTF
CDR3 DNA: TGTGCCAGCAGCGTCGAGGGGACTAACTATGGCTACACCTTC
clone size: NA
J gene: TRBJ1-2
D gene: NA
V gene: TRBV5-4